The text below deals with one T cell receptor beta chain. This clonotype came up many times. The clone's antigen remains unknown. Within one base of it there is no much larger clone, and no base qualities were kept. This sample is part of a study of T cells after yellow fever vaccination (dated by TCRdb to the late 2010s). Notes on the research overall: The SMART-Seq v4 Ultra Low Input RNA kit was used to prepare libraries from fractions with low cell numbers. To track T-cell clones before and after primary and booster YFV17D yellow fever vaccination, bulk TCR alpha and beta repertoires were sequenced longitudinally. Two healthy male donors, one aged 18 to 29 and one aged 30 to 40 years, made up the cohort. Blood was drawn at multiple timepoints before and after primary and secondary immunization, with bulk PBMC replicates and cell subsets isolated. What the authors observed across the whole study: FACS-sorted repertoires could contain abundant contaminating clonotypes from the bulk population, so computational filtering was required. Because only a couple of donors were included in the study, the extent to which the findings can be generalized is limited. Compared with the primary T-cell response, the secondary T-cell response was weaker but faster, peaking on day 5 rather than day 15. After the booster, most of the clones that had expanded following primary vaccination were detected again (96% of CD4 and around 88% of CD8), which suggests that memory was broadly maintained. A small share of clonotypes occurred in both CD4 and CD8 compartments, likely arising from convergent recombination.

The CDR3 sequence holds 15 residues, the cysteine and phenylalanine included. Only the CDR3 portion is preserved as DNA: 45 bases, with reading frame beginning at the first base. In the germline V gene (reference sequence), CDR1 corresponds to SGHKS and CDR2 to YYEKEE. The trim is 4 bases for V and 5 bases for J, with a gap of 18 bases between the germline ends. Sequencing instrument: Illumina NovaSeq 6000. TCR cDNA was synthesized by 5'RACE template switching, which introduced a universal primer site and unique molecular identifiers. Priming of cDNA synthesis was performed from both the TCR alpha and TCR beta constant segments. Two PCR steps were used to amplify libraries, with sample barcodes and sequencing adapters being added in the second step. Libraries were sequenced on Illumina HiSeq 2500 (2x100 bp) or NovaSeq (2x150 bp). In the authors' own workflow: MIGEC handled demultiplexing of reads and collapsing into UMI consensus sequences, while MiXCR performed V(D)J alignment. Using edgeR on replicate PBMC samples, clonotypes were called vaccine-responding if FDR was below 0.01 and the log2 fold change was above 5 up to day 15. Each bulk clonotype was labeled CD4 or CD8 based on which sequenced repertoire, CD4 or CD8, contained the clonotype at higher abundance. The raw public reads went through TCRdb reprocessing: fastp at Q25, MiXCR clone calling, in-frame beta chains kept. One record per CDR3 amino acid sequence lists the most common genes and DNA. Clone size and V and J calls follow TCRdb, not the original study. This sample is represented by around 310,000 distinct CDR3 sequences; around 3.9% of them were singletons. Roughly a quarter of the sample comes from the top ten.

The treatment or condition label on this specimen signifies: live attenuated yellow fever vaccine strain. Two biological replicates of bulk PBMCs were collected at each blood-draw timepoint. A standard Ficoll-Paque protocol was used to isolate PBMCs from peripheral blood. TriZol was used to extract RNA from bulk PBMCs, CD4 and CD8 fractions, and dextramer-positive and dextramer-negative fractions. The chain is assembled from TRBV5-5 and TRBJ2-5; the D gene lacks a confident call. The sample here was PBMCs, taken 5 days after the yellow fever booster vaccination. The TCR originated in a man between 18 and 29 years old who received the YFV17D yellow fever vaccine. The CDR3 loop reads CASSLPGPTAETQYF. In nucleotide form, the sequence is TGTGCCAGCAGCCTCCCGGGCCCGACCGCTGAGACCCAGTACTTC.